The clone carrying this T cell receptor (beta chain) showed up just once. These data belong to a study of blood T cell repertoires in COVID-19. Assay used: immunoSEQ multiplex PCR; TCRdb lists only in-frame clones, some missing. The table lists roughly 200,000 clones, less than 90% of them singletons. Sequencing was performed on PBMCs or T cells enriched from blood (not recorded which). The source is a woman aged 25 to 39 who had been exposed to COVID-19.

As DNA, the CDR3 is TGTGCCAGTACCCCCTGGGGGACTCGGGACACCGGGGAGCTGTTTTTT. This codes for CASTPWGTRDTGELFF. This sequence joins TRBV19 and TRBJ2-2, with a weak D call TRBD2 (6 bases). CDR1 and CDR2 from the germline V gene are LNHDA and SQIVND (reference sequence). Trimming removed 7 bases from V and 3 bases from J, with 18 bases in between. The CDR3 covers 16 residues.